The 27 T cell receptor beta chains given below trace back to one sample, sequenced in a study of shared clonotypes between healthy human individuals (dated by TCRdb to 2018 to 2021). The library was built by means of the immunoSEQ multiplex PCR assay. What TCRdb holds here is the immuneACCESS table cut down to in-frame rearrangements. Part of the clones is not present; checked against another copy, under half of the missing clones reflect an unresolved V gene, and the others are unexplained. Here the sample has roughly 2.5 million clones; about 92% occur a single time. The top ten clonotypes cover about 0.13% of the sample. The source material was naive CD4+ T cells sorted from blood. The cell subset or site label, read with the paper, signifies: CD45RA+ positively selected. Receptor source: a young man in good health.

This clone came up a few times. The sample contains more than one DNA sequence encoding this CDR3. The rearrangement links TRBV6-5 to TRBJ1-3, with D maybe TRBD1 (6 bases). The CDR3 spans 15 residues. CDR1 is MNHEY, CDR2 SVGAGI, per germline. Trimming left V 0 bases short and J 0 bases short, with 6 bases between. The CDR3 nucleotides read TGTGCCAGCAGTTACTCGACAGGCTCTGGAAACACCATATATTTT. It codes for CASSYSTGSGNTIYF.

The chain has TRBV7-9 and TRBJ2-5; possibly TRBD2 for D (6 bases). Germline CDR1 is SEHNR and CDR2 is FQNEAQ (reference sequence). Trimming pared 1 base from V and 9 bases from J, leaving 15 bases between. CDR3 length: 14 amino acids. The CDR3 reads CASSLEEGRRPQYF. The CDR3 nucleotides are TGTGCCAGCAGCTTAGAGGAGGGGAGGAGGCCCCAGTACTTC.

CDR3 sequence: CASRGLDTQYF. In DNA, the CDR3 is TGTGCCAGCAGGGGGTTAGATACGCAGTATTTT. The chain links TRBV2 to TRBJ2-3; unclear D gene. The CDR3 totals 11 residues. Germline V gene sequence: CDR1 SNHLY, CDR2 FYNNEI. Trimming left V 6 bases short and J 5 bases short, with 6 bases between.

The J gene is TRBJ2-7, the V gene TRBV18; no clear D. Germline CDR1 reads KGHSH; CDR2 reads LQKENI. The germline V and J ends were trimmed by 0 bases and 0 bases, with 15 bases remaining between them. This CDR3 has 17 residues. The CDR3 sequence: CASSPPGRVRSSYEQYF. As DNA, the CDR3 is TGTGCCAGCTCACCACCGGGTAGGGTACGTAGCTCCTACGAGCAGTACTTC.

The chain links TRBV7-2 to TRBJ2-5, with TRBD1 matching 7 bases. J lost 3 bases, V lost 4 bases, and 5 bases had no gene match. The CDR3 contains 14 residues. CDR1 is SGHTA and CDR2 is FQGNSA in the germline V gene. DNA for the CDR3: TGTGCCAGCAGCTACCGGACAGGCAAAGAGACCCAGTACTTC. Protein product: CASSYRTGKETQYF.

The CDR3 region has the DNA TGTGCCAGTAACCCTTACAGCGGGAGGGGAAACACAGATACGCAGTATTTT. It encodes CASNPYSGRGNTDTQYF. V is TRBV19 and J is TRBJ2-3, with 10 bases aligning to TRBD2. CDR1 LNHDA and CDR2 SQIVND come from the germline V gene (reference sequence). The CDR3 consists of 17 residues. V lost 7 bases and J lost 2; bases outside the gene matches: 12.

This rearrangement joins TRBV4-1 to TRBJ2-7; D unresolved. V was trimmed by 0 bases and J by 0 bases, leaving 9 bases between them. CDR3 length: 15 amino acids. Germline loops: CDR1 MGHRA, CDR2 YSYEKL. The CDR3 nucleotides are TGCGCCAGCAGCCAAGATAGTGGCAGCTCCTACGAGCAGTACTTC. It specifies CASSQDSGSSYEQYF.

The V gene is TRBV6-1, the J gene TRBJ1-2; perhaps TRBD1 as D (6 bases). V was shortened by 4 bases and J by 9 bases, with 18 bases between the two germline ends. Germline-derived CDR1 and CDR2 are MNHNS and SASEGT. The CDR3 runs 14 residues. CDR3 in amino acids: CASSGAGEAASYTF. DNA of the CDR3: TGTGCCAGCAGTGGTGCAGGGGAGGCTGCTAGCTACACCTTC.

This clone appeared a single time. The CDR3 nucleotides are TGTGCCAGCAGCTTGAAACAGGGCGGGATCACAGATACGCAGTATTTT. As protein: CASSLKQGGITDTQYF. V gene TRBV5-4 combines with J gene TRBJ2-3; D tentatively reads TRBD1 or TRBD2 (6 bases each). Per germline, CDR1 SGHNT and CDR2 YYREEE (reference sequence). CDR3 length: 16 residues. V lost 1 base and J lost 2, with 14 bases in between.

The chain employs TRBV5-4 and TRBJ2-2; TRBD2 agrees at 7 bases. The CDR3 is 16 residues long. The V segment lost 1 base and the J segment 0 bases; nucleotides outside the gene matches: 3. CDR1 SGHNT and CDR2 YYREEE come from the germline V gene (reference sequence). CDR3 residues: CASSLSGTANTGELFF. DNA for the CDR3: TGTGCCAGCAGCTTGAGCGGGACCGCGAACACCGGGGAGCTGTTTTTT.

V gene TRBV2 combines with J gene TRBJ1-1; 8 nucleotides match TRBD1. This CDR3 spans 17 amino acids. V trimming: 4 bases; J trimming: 1 base; junction bases outside the gene matches: 11. Germline values: CDR1 SNHLY, CDR2 FYNNEI. The CDR3 reads CASSGPGGPLKNTEAFF. In DNA form, the CDR3 reads TGTGCCAGCAGTGGTCCAGGGGGCCCACTAAAGAACACTGAAGCTTTCTTT.

CDR3 coding DNA: TGTGCCAGTAGTGTAGCTAGCGGGGGGGCCTGGTGGCAAGAGACCCAGTACTTC. Its translation is CASSVASGGAWWQETQYF. This sequence joins TRBV19 and TRBJ2-5; TRBD2 matches 12 bases. With V trimmed by 5 bases and J by 2 bases, 12 bases remained unmatched. CDR3 length equals 18 residues. CDR1 and CDR2 from the germline V gene are LNHDA and SQIVND (reference sequence).

The V gene is TRBV18, the J gene TRBJ2-4, with a tentative D call TRBD1 (6 bases). Germline V gene sequence: CDR1 KGHSH, CDR2 LQKENI. The CDR3 consists of 13 residues. Deletions cut 5 bases from V and 8 bases from J, with 13 bases between. The DNA for the CDR3 is TGTGCCAGCTCATCGACAGGTGTAGACATTCAGTACTTC. It is translated as CASSSTGVDIQYF.

The rearrangement uses TRBV6-6 and TRBJ1-2, with 7 bases identical to TRBD1. The CDR3 sequence is 15 residues long. Trimming at V came to 0 bases and at J to 8 bases, leaving 9 bases not matched to a gene. From germline, CDR1 is MNHNY and CDR2 SVGAGI (reference sequence). The CDR3 DNA reads as TGTGCCAGCAGTTACTCCGGGACAGACTCCCCGGGCTACACCTTC. Translating gives CASSYSGTDSPGYTF.

V usage is TRBV11-3 and J usage is TRBJ2-5, with 10 nucleotides matching TRBD2. Germline values: CDR1 SGHNT, CDR2 YENEEA. CDR3 length: 15 residues. J lost 5 bases, V lost 6 bases, and 9 bases had no gene match. Here the CDR3 reads CASSRAGGPGETQYF. As DNA, the CDR3 is TGTGCCAGCAGTCGAGCGGGAGGGCCAGGGGAGACCCAGTACTTC. Together with reference TRBV11-3 and TRBJ2-5, the CDR3 gives the full variable domain: EAGVVQSPRYKIIEKKQPVAFWCNPISGHNTLYWYLQNLGQGPELLIRYENEEAVDDSQLPKDRFSAERLKGVDSTLKIQPAELGDSAVYLCASSRAGGPGETQYFGPGTRLLVL.

The V gene is TRBV18, the J gene TRBJ1-2; TRBD1 is a possible D gene (6 bases). CDR3 length: 14 amino acids. CDR1 and CDR2 from the germline V gene are KGHSH and LQKENI. V was trimmed by 4 bases and J by 4 bases, leaving 13 bases between them. CDR3 sequence reads: CASSLGRGSYGYTF. CDR3 DNA: TGTGCCAGCTCACTCGGCAGGGGATCCTATGGCTACACCTTC.

Comments on this clone: The sample has other DNA sequences that encode this CDR3 too. The chain links TRBV5-1 to TRBJ2-3; D remains ambiguous. The V gene's germline CDR1 is SGHRS and CDR2 YFSETQ. The CDR3 runs 12 residues. Trimming left V 0 bases short and J 6 bases short, with 5 bases between. CDR3 in amino acids: CASSLVRDTQYF. CDR3 DNA sequence: TGCGCCAGCAGCTTGGTTCGGGATACGCAGTATTTT.

The chain combines TRBV7-8 with TRBJ2-1; 7 bases fit TRBD2. The CDR3 runs 15 residues. J was trimmed by 0 bases and V by 6 bases; bases with no gene match: 5. CDR1 is SGHVS and CDR2 is FQNEAQ in the germline V gene. CDR3 nucleotides: TGTGCCAGCAGTCTAGCGGTGAGCTCCTACAATGAGCAGTTCTTC. Translating gives CASSLAVSSYNEQFF.

In its sample, this clone was seen once. The chain is built from TRBV5-1 and TRBJ2-7; no definite D call. Per the germline V gene, CDR1 is SGHRS and CDR2 is YFSETQ. The V gene lost 5 bases and the J gene lost 1 base, with 10 bases spanning the gap. The CDR3 runs to 13 residues. The CDR3 sequence: CASRPSSSYEQYF. The CDR3 DNA sequence: TGCGCCAGCAGGCCGTCTTCTTCCTACGAGCAGTACTTC.

The chain is built from TRBV11-2 and TRBJ2-5; 10 nucleotides align to TRBD2. J lost 7 bases, V lost 2 bases, and 7 bases had no gene match. This CDR3 has 15 amino acids. CDR1 SGHAT and CDR2 FQNNGV come from the germline V gene. The CDR3 DNA sequence: TGTGCCAGCAGCTTAACAGCGGGAGGGCCGCGGACCCAGTACTTC. It codes for CASSLTAGGPRTQYF. The full variable domain, its missing parts supplied by reference TRBV11-2 and TRBJ2-5, is EAGVAQSPRYKIIEKRQSVAFWCNPISGHATLYWYQQILGQGPKLLIQFQNNGVVDDSQLPKDRFSAERLKGVDSTLKIQPAKLEDSAVYLCASSLTAGGPRTQYFGPGTRLLVL.

This chain uses TRBV4-1 with TRBJ2-3, with D possibly being TRBD2 (5 bases). The CDR3 sequence is 18 residues long. The V gene's germline CDR1 is MGHRA and CDR2 YSYEKL. Between the trimmed V and J ends, which lost 3 bases and 1 base, there was a span of 20 bases. CDR3 coding DNA: TGCGCCAGCAGCCACCCAGGAGCGGCTTATTTGGGCACAGATACGCAGTATTTT. Its protein is CASSHPGAAYLGTDTQYF.

The rearrangement links TRBV18 to TRBJ2-5; TRBD1 matches at 7 bases. V lost 4 bases, J lost 1 base, and 6 bases stayed unmatched. This CDR3 spans 15 amino acids. The germline V gene has CDR1 KGHSH and CDR2 LQKENI. This chain's CDR3 is CASSLPGQPQETQYF. The CDR3 region has the DNA TGTGCCAGCTCACTTCCGGGACAGCCCCAAGAGACCCAGTACTTC.

This chain joins TRBV11-3 and TRBJ1-2, with 7 bases matching TRBD1. Trimming at V came to 3 bases and at J to 7 bases, leaving 8 bases not matched to a gene. The length of the CDR3 is 14 residues. Germline CDR1 reads SGHNT; CDR2 reads YENEEA. The CDR3 nucleotides are TGTGCCAGCAGCTTCGGACAGGAGGAACCTGGCTACACCTTC. Translating gives CASSFGQEEPGYTF.

The V gene is TRBV9, the J gene TRBJ2-1, with TRBD1 as a possible D gene (5 bases). The CDR3 is made up of 13 amino acids. Between the trimmed V and J ends, which lost 2 bases and 3 bases, there was a span of 6 bases. Germline V gene data show CDR1 as SGDLS and CDR2 as YYNGEE. CDR3 in DNA: TGTGCCAGCAGCGTTGACAGCTACAATGAGCAGTTCTTC. The encoded protein is CASSVDSYNEQFF.

This chain connects TRBV19 to TRBJ2-1; TRBD2 matches 7 bases. Trimming at V came to 5 bases and at J to 8 bases, leaving 12 bases not matched to a gene. The CDR3 extends over 15 amino acids. Germline V gives CDR1 LNHDA, CDR2 SQIVND (reference sequence). The CDR3 spells CASSPLLGGSDEQFF. In DNA, the CDR3 is TGTGCCAGTAGTCCCCTCCTGGGAGGGTCGGATGAGCAGTTCTTC.

The rearrangement joins TRBV10-3 to TRBJ2-1; weak D call: TRBD2 (5 bases). The CDR3 sequence is 12 residues long. Trimming took 3 bases from V and 9 from J, leaving 9 bases between them. CDR1 is ENHRY and CDR2 is SYGVKD in the germline V gene. DNA of the CDR3: TGTGCCATCAGTGACGGACTCCCTGAGCAGTTCTTC. The encoded protein is CAISDGLPEQFF.

V and J are TRBV6-5 and TRBJ2-1; a possible D gene is TRBD2 (5 bases). Germline V CDR1 and CDR2: MNHEY, SVGAGI. The CDR3 is 14 residues long. Trimming took off 4 bases at V and 5 bases at J, with 12 bases between the two ends. The CDR3 here is CASSSLSVNNEQFF. The CDR3 region has the DNA TGTGCCAGCAGTTCCCTTAGCGTCAACAATGAGCAGTTCTTC.